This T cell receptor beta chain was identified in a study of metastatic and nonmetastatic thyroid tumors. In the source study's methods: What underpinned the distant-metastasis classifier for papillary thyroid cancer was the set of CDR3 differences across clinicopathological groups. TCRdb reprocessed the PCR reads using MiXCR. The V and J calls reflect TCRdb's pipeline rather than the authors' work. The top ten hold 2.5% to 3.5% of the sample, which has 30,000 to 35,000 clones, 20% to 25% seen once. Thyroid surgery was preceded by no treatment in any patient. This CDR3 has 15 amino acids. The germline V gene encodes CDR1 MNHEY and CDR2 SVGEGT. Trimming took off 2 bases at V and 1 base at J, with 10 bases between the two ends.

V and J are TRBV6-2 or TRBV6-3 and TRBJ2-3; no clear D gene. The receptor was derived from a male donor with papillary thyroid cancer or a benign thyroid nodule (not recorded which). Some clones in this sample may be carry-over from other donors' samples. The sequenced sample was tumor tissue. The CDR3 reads CASSYMLGGTDTQYF. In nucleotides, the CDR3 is TGTGCCAGCAGTTACATGTTGGGCGGCACAGATACGCAGTATTTT.